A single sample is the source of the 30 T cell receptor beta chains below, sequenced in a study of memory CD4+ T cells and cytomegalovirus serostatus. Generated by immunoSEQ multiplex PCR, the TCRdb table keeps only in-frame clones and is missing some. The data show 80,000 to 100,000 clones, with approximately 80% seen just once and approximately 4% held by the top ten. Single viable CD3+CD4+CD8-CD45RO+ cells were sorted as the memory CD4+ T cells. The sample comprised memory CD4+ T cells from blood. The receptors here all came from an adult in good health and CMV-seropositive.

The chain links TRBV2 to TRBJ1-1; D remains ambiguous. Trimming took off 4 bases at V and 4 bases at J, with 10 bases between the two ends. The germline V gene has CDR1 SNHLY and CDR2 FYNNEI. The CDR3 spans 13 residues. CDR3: CASSARTGTEAFF. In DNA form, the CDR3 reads TGTGCCAGCAGTGCGCGGACCGGCACTGAAGCTTTCTTT.

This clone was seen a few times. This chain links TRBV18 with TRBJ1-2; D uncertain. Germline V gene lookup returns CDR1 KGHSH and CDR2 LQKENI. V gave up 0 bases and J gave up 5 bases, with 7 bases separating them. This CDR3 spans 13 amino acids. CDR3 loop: CASSPPEGYGYTF. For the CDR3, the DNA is TGTGCCAGCTCACCACCGGAGGGATATGGCTACACCTTC.

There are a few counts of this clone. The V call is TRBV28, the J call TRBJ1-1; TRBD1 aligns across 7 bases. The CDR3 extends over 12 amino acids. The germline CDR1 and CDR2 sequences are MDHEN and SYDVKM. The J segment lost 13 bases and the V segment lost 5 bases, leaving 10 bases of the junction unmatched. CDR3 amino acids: CASSRPQGPDFF. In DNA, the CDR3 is TGTGCCAGCAGTCGACCACAGGGGCCGGATTTCTTT.

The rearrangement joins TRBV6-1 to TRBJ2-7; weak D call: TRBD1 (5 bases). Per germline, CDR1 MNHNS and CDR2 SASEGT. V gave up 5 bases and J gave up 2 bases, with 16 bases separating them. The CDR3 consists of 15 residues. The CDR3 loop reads CASSLHRTQTYEQYF. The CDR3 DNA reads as TGTGCCAGCAGTCTCCACCGGACACAAACCTACGAGCAGTACTTC.

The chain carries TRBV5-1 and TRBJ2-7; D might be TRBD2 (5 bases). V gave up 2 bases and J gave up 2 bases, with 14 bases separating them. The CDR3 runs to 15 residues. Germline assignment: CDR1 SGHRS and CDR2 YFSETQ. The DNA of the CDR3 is TGCGCCAGCAGCTTTAACCAGGACTCGGCCTACGAGCAGTACTTC. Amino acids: CASSFNQDSAYEQYF.

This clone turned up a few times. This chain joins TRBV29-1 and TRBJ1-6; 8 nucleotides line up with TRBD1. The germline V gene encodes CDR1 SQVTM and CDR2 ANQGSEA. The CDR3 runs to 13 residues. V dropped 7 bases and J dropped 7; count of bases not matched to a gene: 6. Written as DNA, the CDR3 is TGCAGCGCCCGGGGACAGGAGAATTCACCCCTCCACTTT. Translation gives CSARGQENSPLHF.

The CDR3 DNA reads TGTGCCAGCAGCTTTAGGGTCAATCAGCCCCAGCATTTT. Translating gives CASSFRVNQPQHF. The V and J genes are TRBV7-9 and TRBJ1-5; D gene uncertain. This CDR3 spans 13 amino acids. Trimming removed 3 bases at V and 3 bases at J, with 6 bases between. Germline CDR1 reads SEHNR; CDR2 reads FQNEAQ (reference sequence).

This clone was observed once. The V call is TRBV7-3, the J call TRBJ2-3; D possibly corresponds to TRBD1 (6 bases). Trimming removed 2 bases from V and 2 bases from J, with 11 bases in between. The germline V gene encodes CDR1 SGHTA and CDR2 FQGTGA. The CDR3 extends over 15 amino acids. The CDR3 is CASSLGTPTTDTQYF. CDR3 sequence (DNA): TGTGCCAGCAGCTTAGGGACACCGACCACAGATACGCAGTATTTT.

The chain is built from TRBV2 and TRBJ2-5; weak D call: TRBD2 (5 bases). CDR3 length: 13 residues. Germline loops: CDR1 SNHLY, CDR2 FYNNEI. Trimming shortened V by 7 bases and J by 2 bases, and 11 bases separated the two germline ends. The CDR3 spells CASIRGSQETQYF. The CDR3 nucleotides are TGTGCCAGCATCCGCGGGTCACAAGAGACCCAGTACTTC.

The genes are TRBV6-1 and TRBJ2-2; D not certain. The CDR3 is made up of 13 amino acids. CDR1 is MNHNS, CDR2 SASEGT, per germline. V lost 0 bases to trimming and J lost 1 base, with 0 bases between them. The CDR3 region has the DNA TGTGCCAGCAGTGAAGCGAACACCGGGGAGCTGTTTTTT. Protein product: CASSEANTGELFF.

The CDR3 sequence is CASSFGGDGTEAFF. CDR3 DNA: TGTGCCAGCAGTTTCGGCGGTGATGGCACTGAAGCTTTCTTT. V is TRBV27 and J is TRBJ1-1, with D uncertain. Trimming shortened V by 3 bases and J by 4 bases, and 12 bases separated the two germline ends. Looked up from germline, CDR1 is MNHEY and CDR2 is SMNVEV (reference sequence). This CDR3 comprises 14 residues.

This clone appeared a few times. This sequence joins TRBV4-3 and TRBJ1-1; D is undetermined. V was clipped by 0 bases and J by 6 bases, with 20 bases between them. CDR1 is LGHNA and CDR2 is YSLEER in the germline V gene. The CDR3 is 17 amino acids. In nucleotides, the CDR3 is TGCGCCAGCAGCCAAGATCTCCGGACGCCCTCAAAGGCTGAAGCTTTCTTT. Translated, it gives CASSQDLRTPSKAEAFF.

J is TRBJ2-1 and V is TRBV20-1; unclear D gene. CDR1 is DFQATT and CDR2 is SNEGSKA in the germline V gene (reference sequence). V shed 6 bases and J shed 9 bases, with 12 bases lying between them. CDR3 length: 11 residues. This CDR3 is CSALGSGEQFF. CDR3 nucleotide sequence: TGCAGTGCCCTTGGGTCGGGTGAGCAGTTCTTC.

In DNA form, the CDR3 reads TGTGCCAGCAGGGGCTTTCGGGAGAACTATGGCTACACCTTC. It specifies CASRGFRENYGYTF. The rearrangement links TRBV6-5 to TRBJ1-2; no clear D. V gave up 6 bases and J gave up 2 bases, with 13 bases separating them. The CDR3 has 14 amino acids. The germline CDR1 and CDR2 sequences are MNHEY and SVGAGI.

CDR3 in DNA: TGTGCCAGCAGCTTAGGTTTCAGGGGAAATGAGCAGTTCTTC. The encoded protein is CASSLGFRGNEQFF. The chain couples TRBV11-3 to TRBJ2-1; D is perhaps TRBD1 (6 bases). The CDR3 contains 14 residues. Germline lookup yields CDR1 SGHNT and CDR2 YENEEA. V was shortened by 1 base and J by 7 bases, with 11 bases between the two germline ends.

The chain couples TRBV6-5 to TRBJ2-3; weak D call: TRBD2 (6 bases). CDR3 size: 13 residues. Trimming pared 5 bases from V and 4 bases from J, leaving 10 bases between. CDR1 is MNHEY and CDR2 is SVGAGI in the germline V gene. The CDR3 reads CASSQPGADTQYF. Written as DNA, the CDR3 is TGTGCCAGCAGTCAGCCGGGGGCAGATACGCAGTATTTT.

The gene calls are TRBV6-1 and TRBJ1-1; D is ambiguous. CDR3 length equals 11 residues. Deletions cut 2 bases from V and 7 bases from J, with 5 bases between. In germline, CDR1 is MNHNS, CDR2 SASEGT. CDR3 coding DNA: TGTGCCAGCAGTGAACCATTTGAAGCTTTCTTT. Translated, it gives CASSEPFEAFF.

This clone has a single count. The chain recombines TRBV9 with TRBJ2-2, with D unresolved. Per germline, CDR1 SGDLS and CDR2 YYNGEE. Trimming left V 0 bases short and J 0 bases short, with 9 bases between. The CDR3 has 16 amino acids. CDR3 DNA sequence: TGTGCCAGCAGCGTAGGGACGGTTGCGAACACCGGGGAGCTGTTTTTT. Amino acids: CASSVGTVANTGELFF.

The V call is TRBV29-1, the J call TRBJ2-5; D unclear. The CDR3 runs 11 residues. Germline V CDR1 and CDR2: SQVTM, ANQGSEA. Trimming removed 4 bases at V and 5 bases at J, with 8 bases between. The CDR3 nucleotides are TGCAGCGTTGGATTGTCGGAGACCCAGTACTTC. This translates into CSVGLSETQYF.

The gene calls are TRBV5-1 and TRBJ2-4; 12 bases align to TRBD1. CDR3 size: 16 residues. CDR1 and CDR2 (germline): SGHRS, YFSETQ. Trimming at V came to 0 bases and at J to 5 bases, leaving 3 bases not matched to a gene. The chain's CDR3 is CASSLVGQGAQNIQYF. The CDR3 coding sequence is TGCGCCAGCAGCTTGGTGGGACAGGGGGCCCAAAACATTCAGTACTTC.

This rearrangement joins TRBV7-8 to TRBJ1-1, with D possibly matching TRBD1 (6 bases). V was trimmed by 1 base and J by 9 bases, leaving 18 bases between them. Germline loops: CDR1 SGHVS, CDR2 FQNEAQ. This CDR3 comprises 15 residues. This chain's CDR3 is CASSLEGGHQPKAFF. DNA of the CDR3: TGTGCCAGCAGCTTAGAAGGGGGACACCAGCCAAAAGCTTTCTTT.

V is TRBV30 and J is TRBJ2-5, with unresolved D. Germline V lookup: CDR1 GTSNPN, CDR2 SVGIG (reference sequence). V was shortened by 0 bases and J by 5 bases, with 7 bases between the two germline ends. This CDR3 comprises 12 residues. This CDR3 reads CAWSVLAETQYF. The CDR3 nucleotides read TGTGCCTGGAGTGTACTGGCGGAGACCCAGTACTTC.

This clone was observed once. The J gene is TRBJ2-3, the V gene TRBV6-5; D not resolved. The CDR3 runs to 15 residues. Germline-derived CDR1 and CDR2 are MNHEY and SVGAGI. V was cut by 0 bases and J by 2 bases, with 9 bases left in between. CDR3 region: CASSYSYSSTDTQYF. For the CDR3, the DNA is TGTGCCAGCAGTTACTCGTACAGTTCCACAGATACGCAGTATTTT.

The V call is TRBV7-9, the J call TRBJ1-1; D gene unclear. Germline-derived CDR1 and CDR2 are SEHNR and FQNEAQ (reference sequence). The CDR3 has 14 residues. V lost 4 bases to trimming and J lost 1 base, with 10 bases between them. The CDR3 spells CASSSSGGNTEAFF. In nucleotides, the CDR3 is TGTGCCAGCAGCTCGTCGGGCGGGAACACTGAAGCTTTCTTT.

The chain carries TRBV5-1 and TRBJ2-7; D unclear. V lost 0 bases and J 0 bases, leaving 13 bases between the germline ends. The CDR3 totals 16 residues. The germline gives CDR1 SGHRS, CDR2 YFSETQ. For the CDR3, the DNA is TGCGCCAGCAGCTTGGGTGGTGGAGTTTCCTCCTACGAGCAGTACTTC. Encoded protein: CASSLGGGVSSYEQYF.

CDR3 in amino acids: CASRLAEGGEQFF. Written as DNA, the CDR3 is TGCGCCAGTCGACTAGCGGAGGGGGGTGAGCAGTTCTTC. The V gene is TRBV5-1, the J gene TRBJ2-1; TRBD2 aligns across 9 bases. Germline V CDR1 and CDR2: SGHRS, YFSETQ. The CDR3 loop spans 13 amino acids. Trimming at V came to 8 bases and at J to 9 bases, leaving 9 bases not matched to a gene. The full variable domain, its missing parts supplied by reference TRBV5-1 and TRBJ2-1, is KAGVTQTPRYLIKTRGQQVTLSCSPISGHRSVSWYQQTPGQGLQFLFEYFSETQRNKGNFPGRFSGRQFSNSRSEMNVSTLELGDSALYLCASRLAEGGEQFFGPGTRLTVL.

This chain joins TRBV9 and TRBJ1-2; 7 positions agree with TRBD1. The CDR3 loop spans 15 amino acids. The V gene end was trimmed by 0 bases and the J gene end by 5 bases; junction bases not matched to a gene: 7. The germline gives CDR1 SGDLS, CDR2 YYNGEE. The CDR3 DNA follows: TGTGCCAGCAGCGTAGACGCAGGGGGAGGATATGGCTACACCTTC. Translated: CASSVDAGGGYGYTF.

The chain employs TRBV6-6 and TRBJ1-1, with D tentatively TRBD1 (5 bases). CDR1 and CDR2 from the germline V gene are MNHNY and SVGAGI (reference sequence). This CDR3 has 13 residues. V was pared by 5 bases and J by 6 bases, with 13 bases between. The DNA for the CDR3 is TGTGCCAGCAGTAAATCGACAGTTCCTGAAGCTTTCTTT. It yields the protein CASSKSTVPEAFF.

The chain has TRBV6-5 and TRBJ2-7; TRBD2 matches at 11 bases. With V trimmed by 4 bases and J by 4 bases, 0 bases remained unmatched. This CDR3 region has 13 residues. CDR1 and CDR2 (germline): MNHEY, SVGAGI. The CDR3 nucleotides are TGTGCCAGCAGTTGGACTAGCGGGTACGAGCAGTACTTC. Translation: CASSWTSGYEQYF.

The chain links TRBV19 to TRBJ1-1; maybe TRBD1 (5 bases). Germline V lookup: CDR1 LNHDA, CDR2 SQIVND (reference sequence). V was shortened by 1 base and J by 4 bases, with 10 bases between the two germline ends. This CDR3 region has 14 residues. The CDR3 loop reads CASSIGIGGTEAFF. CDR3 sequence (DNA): TGTGCCAGTAGTATAGGAATCGGGGGCACTGAAGCTTTCTTT.